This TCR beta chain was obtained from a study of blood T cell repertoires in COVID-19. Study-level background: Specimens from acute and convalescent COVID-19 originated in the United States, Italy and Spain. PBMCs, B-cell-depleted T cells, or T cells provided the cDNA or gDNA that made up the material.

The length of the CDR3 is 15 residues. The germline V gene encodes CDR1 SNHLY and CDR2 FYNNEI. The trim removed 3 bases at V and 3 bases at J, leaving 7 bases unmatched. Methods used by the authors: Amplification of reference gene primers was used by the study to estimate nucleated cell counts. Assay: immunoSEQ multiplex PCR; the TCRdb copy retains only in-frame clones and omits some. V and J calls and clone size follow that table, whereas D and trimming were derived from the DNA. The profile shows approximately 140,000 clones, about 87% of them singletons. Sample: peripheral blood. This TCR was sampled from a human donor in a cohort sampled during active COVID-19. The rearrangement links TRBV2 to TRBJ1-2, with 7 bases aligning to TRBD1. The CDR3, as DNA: TGTGCCAGCAGTGATGTGGGCGGGACAGACTATGGCTACACCTTC. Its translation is CASSDVGGTDYGYTF.